These 26 T cell receptor beta chains came from one sample sequenced in a study of CXCR3-negative and CXCR3-positive naive CD8 T cells. The method, 5' RACE with UMI labels, was used to prepare the TRB cDNA libraries. TCRdb re-called the 5' RACE reads and shows each CDR3 protein once, DNA omitted. This sample carries 43,000 or so distinct CDR3 sequences, with roughly 1.4% going to the ten biggest clones. The material sequenced was naive CXCR3- CD8+ T cells from blood. The subset here: CD45RO-CCR7+CD27+CD95- naive CD8+ T cells lacking CXCR3 (TNR3-). The origin of the receptors is a human donor in good health. Some clones in this sample may be carry-over from other donors' samples.

V and J are TRBV6-2 or TRBV6-3 and TRBJ2-7; TCRdb's D call, TRBD1, is unchecked because there is no DNA. The CDR3 is 15 residues long. Germline V gene sequence: CDR1 MNHEY, CDR2 SVGEGT. The CDR3 protein is CASSITGGGSYEQYF.

The chain combines TRBV6-4 with TRBJ2-1; TCRdb gives TRBD1 as the D gene, but with no DNA this cannot be confirmed. Germline V lookup: CDR1 MRHNA, CDR2 SNTAGT. CDR3 length: 14 residues. CDR3 sequence: CASSDGAANNEQFF.

V usage is TRBV28 and J usage is TRBJ2-2; without DNA, the TCRdb call of TRBD2 cannot be checked. There are 16 residues in the CDR3. Germline V gives CDR1 MDHEN, CDR2 SYDVKM. The chain's CDR3 is CASSPGTSGDTGELFF.

V is TRBV28 and J is TRBJ2-5; TCRdb names TRBD1, which stays unverified in the absence of DNA. This CDR3 has 15 residues. The germline gives CDR1 MDHEN, CDR2 SYDVKM. The chain's CDR3 is CASSLEGGGVLTQYF. Full variable domain (rest looked up from reference TRBV28 and TRBJ2-5): DVKVTQSSRYLVKRTGEKVFLECVQDMDHENMFWYRQDPGLGLRLIYFSYDVKMKEKGDIPEGYSVSREKKERFSLILESASTNQTSMYLCASSLEGGGVLTQYFGPGTRLLVL.

The CDR3 sequence: CASSQSAGDKAFF. The rearrangement joins TRBV4-3 to TRBJ1-1; TCRdb's D call of TRBD1 is untestable without DNA. The CDR3 length is 13 residues. The germline V gene encodes CDR1 LGHNA and CDR2 YSLEER.

The V call is TRBV29-1, the J call TRBJ2-3; TCRdb calls TRBD1, which cannot be checked without DNA. Germline V CDR1 and CDR2: SQVTM, ANQGSEA. There are 14 residues in the CDR3. CDR3 amino acids: CSALGDRLLDTQYF.

The genes are TRBV6-2 or TRBV6-3 and TRBJ2-5. CDR1 is MNHEY, CDR2 SVGEGT, per germline. This CDR3 is 13 amino acids long. The CDR3 region is CASRVQHQETQYF.

The V call is TRBV5-1, the J call TRBJ1-1. The CDR3 spans 13 residues. Germline V gene lookup returns CDR1 SGHRS and CDR2 YFSETQ. This chain's CDR3 is CASSLDHGTEAFF. The whole variable domain, filled in from reference TRBV5-1 and TRBJ1-1, reads KAGVTQTPRYLIKTRGQQVTLSCSPISGHRSVSWYQQTPGQGLQFLFEYFSETQRNKGNFPGRFSGRQFSNSRSEMNVSTLELGDSALYLCASSLDHGTEAFFGQGTRLTVV.

The CDR3 region is CASSASGGDQETQYF. This rearrangement joins TRBV9 to TRBJ2-5; TCRdb proposes TRBD1, but this gene call is untestable without DNA. CDR1 is SGDLS, CDR2 YYNGEE, per germline. CDR3 length: 15 residues.

The J gene is TRBJ2-5, the V gene TRBV28. CDR1 MDHEN and CDR2 SYDVKM come from the germline V gene. The CDR3 has 14 amino acids. The CDR3 region is CASSDPKREETQYF.

The rearrangement links TRBV28 to TRBJ2-5; TCRdb's D call of TRBD2 is untestable without DNA. The germline V gene encodes CDR1 MDHEN and CDR2 SYDVKM. The CDR3 sequence is 14 residues long. The CDR3 here is CASVGRGEKETQYF. Drawing the rest from reference TRBV28 and TRBJ2-5, the complete variable domain is DVKVTQSSRYLVKRTGEKVFLECVQDMDHENMFWYRQDPGLGLRLIYFSYDVKMKEKGDIPEGYSVSREKKERFSLILESASTNQTSMYLCASVGRGEKETQYFGPGTRLLVL.

The V and J genes are TRBV18 and TRBJ2-2; without DNA, the TCRdb call of TRBD2 cannot be checked. CDR3 length equals 15 residues. Germline CDR1 and CDR2: KGHSH and LQKENI. The CDR3 spells CASSPPTSAAGELFF. The full variable domain, its missing parts supplied by reference TRBV18 and TRBJ2-2, is NAGVMQNPRHLVRRRGQEARLRCSPMKGHSHVYWYRQLPEEGLKFMVYLQKENIIDESGMPKERFSAEFPKEGPSILRIQQVVRGDSAAYFCASSPPTSAAGELFFGEGSRLTVL.

The V and J genes are TRBV6-2 or TRBV6-3 and TRBJ2-7; TCRdb selects TRBD1, and the lack of DNA leaves this call unchecked. The CDR3 spans 15 residues. The germline CDR1 and CDR2 sequences are MNHEY and SVGEGT. This chain's CDR3 is CASSFDGGGSYEQYF.

The V gene is TRBV28, the J gene TRBJ2-1; the D gene TCRdb calls, TRBD2, cannot be checked with no DNA. Germline V gene sequence: CDR1 MDHEN, CDR2 SYDVKM. The CDR3 is 13 residues long. CDR3 loop: CASGTSGGNEQFF.

This chain links TRBV29-1 with TRBJ2-3; TCRdb indicates TRBD1, and absent DNA this call remains unverified. Germline values: CDR1 SQVTM, CDR2 ANQGSEA. The CDR3 sequence is 14 residues long. CDR3 in amino acids: CSGRGWWGQDTQYF.

V gene TRBV18 combines with J gene TRBJ2-7; TCRdb designates TRBD1, a call that cannot be tested without DNA. Germline loops: CDR1 KGHSH, CDR2 LQKENI. The CDR3 consists of 15 residues. This chain's CDR3 is CASSPTDDSSYEQYF.

The genes are TRBV4-1 and TRBJ2-2. The length of the CDR3 is 14 residues. Germline V gives CDR1 MGHRA, CDR2 YSYEKL. This CDR3 is CASSQVLRTGELFF.

The chain is built from TRBV29-1 and TRBJ1-1; lacking DNA, the TRBD1 call made by TCRdb goes unchecked. The CDR3 extends over 18 amino acids. Germline loops: CDR1 SQVTM, CDR2 ANQGSEA. CDR3 region: CSTYPGQGGSVRDTEAFF.

CDR3 sequence: CAISGRDYSSYEQYF. This chain links TRBV10-3 with TRBJ2-7; TCRdb outputs TRBD2, but without DNA this stays unchecked. This CDR3 has 15 amino acids. Germline V lookup: CDR1 ENHRY, CDR2 SYGVKD.

V usage is TRBV20-1 and J usage is TRBJ2-5; TCRdb gives TRBD1 as the D gene, but with no DNA this cannot be confirmed. Per the germline V gene, CDR1 is DFQATT and CDR2 is SNEGSKA (reference sequence). The CDR3 consists of 14 residues. The CDR3 sequence: CSAIRPGIRKTQYF.

The CDR3 here is CASSQVPSGEQYF. The chain employs TRBV4-1 and TRBJ2-7. The CDR3 has 13 amino acids. Germline CDR1 reads MGHRA; CDR2 reads YSYEKL.

Here the CDR3 reads CASSLGPREDTQYF. This chain joins TRBV7-2 and TRBJ2-3; lacking DNA, the TRBD1 call made by TCRdb goes unchecked. Germline assignment: CDR1 SGHTA and CDR2 FQGNSA. The CDR3 runs 14 residues.

The chain recombines TRBV28 with TRBJ2-7. The CDR3 consists of 12 residues. Germline values: CDR1 MDHEN, CDR2 SYDVKM. The CDR3 reads CASSFGVREQYF.

V usage is TRBV6-1 and J usage is TRBJ2-7; TCRdb outputs TRBD2, but without DNA this stays unchecked. This CDR3 has 18 amino acids. Germline loops: CDR1 MNHNS, CDR2 SASEGT. CDR3 loop: CASSDPILAGALSYEQYF.

The chain recombines TRBV5-1 with TRBJ1-1; TCRdb's D call, TRBD1, is unchecked because there is no DNA. Per germline, CDR1 SGHRS and CDR2 YFSETQ. The CDR3 extends over 13 amino acids. CDR3: CASSLEGGTEAFF.

The V and J genes are TRBV29-1 and TRBJ1-1. Germline V CDR1 and CDR2: SQVTM, ANQGSEA. This CDR3 has 12 amino acids. The CDR3 region is CSTTTQNTGAFF. Looking up the rest from reference TRBV29-1 and TRBJ1-1 gives the full variable domain: SAVISQKPSRDICQRGTSLTIQCQVDSQVTMMFWYRQQPGQSLTLIATANQGSEATYESGFVIDKFPISRPNLTFSTLTVSNMSPEDSSIYLCSTTTQNTGAFFGQGTRLTVV.